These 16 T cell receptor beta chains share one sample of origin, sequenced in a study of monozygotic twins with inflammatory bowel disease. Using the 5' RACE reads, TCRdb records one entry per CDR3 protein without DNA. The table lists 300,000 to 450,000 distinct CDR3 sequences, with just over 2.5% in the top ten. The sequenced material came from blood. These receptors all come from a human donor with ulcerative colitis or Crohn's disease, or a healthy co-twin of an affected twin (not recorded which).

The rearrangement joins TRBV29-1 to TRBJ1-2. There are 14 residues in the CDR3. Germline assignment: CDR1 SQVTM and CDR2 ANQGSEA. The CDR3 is CSAGGGERDYGYTF.

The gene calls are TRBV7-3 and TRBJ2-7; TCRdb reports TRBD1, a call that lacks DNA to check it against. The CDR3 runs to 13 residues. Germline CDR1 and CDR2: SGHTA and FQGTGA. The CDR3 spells CASSFHRVYEQYF.

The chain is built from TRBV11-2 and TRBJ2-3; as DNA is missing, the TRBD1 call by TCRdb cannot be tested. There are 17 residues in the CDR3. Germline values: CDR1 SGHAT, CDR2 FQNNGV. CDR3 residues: CASSLGPGQSITDTQYF.

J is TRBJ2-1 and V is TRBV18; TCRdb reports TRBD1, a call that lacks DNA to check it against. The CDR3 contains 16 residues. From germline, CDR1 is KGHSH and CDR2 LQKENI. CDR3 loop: CASSPPTGGRVNEQFF. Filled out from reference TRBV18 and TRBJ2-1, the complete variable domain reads NAGVMQNPRHLVRRRGQEARLRCSPMKGHSHVYWYRQLPEEGLKFMVYLQKENIIDESGMPKERFSAEFPKEGPSILRIQQVVRGDSAAYFCASSPPTGGRVNEQFFGPGTRLTVL.

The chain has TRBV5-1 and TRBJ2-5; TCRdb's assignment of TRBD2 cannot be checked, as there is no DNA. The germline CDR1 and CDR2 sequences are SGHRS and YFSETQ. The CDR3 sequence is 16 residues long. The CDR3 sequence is CASSPGTSGDQETQYF.

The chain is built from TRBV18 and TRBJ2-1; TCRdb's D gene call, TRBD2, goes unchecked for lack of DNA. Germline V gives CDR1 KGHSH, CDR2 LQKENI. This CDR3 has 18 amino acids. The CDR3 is CASSPPTTSGSLSGEQFF. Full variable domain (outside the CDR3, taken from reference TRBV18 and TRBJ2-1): NAGVMQNPRHLVRRRGQEARLRCSPMKGHSHVYWYRQLPEEGLKFMVYLQKENIIDESGMPKERFSAEFPKEGPSILRIQQVVRGDSAAYFCASSPPTTSGSLSGEQFFGPGTRLTVL.

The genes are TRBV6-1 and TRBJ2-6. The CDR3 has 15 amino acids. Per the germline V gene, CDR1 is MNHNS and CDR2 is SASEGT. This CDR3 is CASRETMWGANVLTF.

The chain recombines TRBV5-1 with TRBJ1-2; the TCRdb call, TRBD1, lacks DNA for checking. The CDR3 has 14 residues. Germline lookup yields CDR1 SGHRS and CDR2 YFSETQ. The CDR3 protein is CASSFGGSNYGYTF. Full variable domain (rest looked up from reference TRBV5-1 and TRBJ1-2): KAGVTQTPRYLIKTRGQQVTLSCSPISGHRSVSWYQQTPGQGLQFLFEYFSETQRNKGNFPGRFSGRQFSNSRSEMNVSTLELGDSALYLCASSFGGSNYGYTFGSGTRLTVV.

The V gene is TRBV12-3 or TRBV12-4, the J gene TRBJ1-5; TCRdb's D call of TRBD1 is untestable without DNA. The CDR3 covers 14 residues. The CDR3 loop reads CASSSGTLGQPQHF.

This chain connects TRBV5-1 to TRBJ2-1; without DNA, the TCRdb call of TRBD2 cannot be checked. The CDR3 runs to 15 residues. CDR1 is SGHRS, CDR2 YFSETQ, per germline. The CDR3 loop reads CASSSTRGADNEQFF.

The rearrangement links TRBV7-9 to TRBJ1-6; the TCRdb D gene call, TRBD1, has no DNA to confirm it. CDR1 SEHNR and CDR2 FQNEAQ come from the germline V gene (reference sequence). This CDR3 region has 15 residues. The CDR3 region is CASSLLGRGDSPLHF.

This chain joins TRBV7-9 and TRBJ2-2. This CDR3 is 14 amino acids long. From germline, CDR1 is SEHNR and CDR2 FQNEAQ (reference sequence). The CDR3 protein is CASSLVLGTGELFF.

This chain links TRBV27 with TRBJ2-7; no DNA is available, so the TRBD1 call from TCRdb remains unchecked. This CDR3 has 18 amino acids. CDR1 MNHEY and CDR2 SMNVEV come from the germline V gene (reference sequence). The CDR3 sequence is CASSLVRGSDRTNYEQYF.

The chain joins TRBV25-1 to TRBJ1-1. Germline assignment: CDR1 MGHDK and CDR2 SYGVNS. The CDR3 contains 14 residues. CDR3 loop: CASSELRRCTEAFF.

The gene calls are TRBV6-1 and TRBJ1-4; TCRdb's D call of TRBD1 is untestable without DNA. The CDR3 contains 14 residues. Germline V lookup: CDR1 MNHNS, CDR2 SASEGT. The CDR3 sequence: CASSPTQGGGELFF.

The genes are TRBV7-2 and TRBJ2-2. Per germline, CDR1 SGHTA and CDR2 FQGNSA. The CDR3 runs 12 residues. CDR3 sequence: CASSTEAGELFF.